The source of this TCR beta chain is a study of blood T cell repertoires in COVID-19. Across the study: COVID-19 samples collected from the United States, Italy and Spain covered acute and convalescent phases. Nucleic acid was either cDNA or gDNA, and it came from T cells, B-cell-depleted T cells, or PBMCs.

Germline-derived CDR1 and CDR2 are KGHDR and SFDVKD. The CDR3 contains 16 residues. V shed 4 bases and J 6 bases; nucleotides not matched to a gene: 6. Original analysis: Amplification of reference gene primers was used by the study to estimate nucleated cell counts. Data came from immunoSEQ multiplex PCR; TCRdb stores just in-frame clones and leaves some out. For V, J and clone size, that table is used; D and trimming come from the DNA. The sample holds 70,000 or so clones, roughly nine tenths seen once. Sequencing input: peripheral blood. J is TRBJ2-1 and V is TRBV24-1; the match to TRBD2 covers 12 bases. The sequence was obtained from a human donor in a cohort sampled during active COVID-19. CDR3 nucleotides: TGTGCCACCAGTGAGACGACTAGCGGGAGCTTCAATGAGCAGTTCTTC. Translating it yields CATSETTSGSFNEQFF.